The clone carrying this T cell receptor beta chain was observed a handful of times. The antigen is undetermined. This CDR3 has 14 amino acids. Trimming shortened V by 3 bases and J by 6 bases, and 15 bases separated the two germline ends. TCRdb re-derived calls from the RT-PCR reads in MiXCR, one entry per CDR3 protein. The sample consists of hundreds of thousands of distinct CDR3 sequences, 15% to 17% of them appearing once. This sample stems from a study of response to subunit inactivated influenza vaccine. Study observations and caveats: Each seasonal flu vaccination may recruit only limited new T cells, authors suggested.

V is TRBV12-3 or TRBV12-4 and J is TRBJ2-7; D tentatively fits TRBD1 or TRBD2 (5 bases each). This sample comprised PBMCs from blood, obtained roughly 12 days after vaccination. This receptor was identified in a man aged 50 or older who received an inactivated influenza vaccine. CDR3 amino acids: CASSFLLGDLEQYF. Written as DNA, the CDR3 is TGTGCCAGCAGTTTTTTACTAGGGGACCTCGAGCAGTACTTC.